The subject of this entry is one T cell receptor (beta chain). Its antigen is not identified. Germline assignment: CDR1 MNHEY and CDR2 SMNVEV (reference sequence). With 5 bases removed from V and 7 bases from J, the gap between germline ends came to 21 bases. The CDR3 totals 16 residues. The PCR had 60 Vbeta and 13 Jbeta primers. Repertoires were generated with immunoSEQ multiplex PCR, while TCRdb's copy carries only in-frame clones and drops some. This sample has approximately 160,000 clones, with 77% found just once. Each donor's status was that of a healthy bone marrow donor. This entry is derived from a study of cytomegalovirus exposure and HLA in healthy donors. Whole-study results and caveats: In vitro confirmation showed a few CMV-associated chains to be CMV antigen specific.

This chain connects TRBV27 to TRBJ2-1; D possibly corresponds to TRBD2 (5 bases). Sequenced sample: PBMCs. This TCR came from a male donor in good health and CMV-seropositive. The CDR3 DNA reads as TGTGCCAGCAGTCCTACGGACTGGCCCGGGTGGAATGAGCAGTTCTTC. As protein: CASSPTDWPGWNEQFF.